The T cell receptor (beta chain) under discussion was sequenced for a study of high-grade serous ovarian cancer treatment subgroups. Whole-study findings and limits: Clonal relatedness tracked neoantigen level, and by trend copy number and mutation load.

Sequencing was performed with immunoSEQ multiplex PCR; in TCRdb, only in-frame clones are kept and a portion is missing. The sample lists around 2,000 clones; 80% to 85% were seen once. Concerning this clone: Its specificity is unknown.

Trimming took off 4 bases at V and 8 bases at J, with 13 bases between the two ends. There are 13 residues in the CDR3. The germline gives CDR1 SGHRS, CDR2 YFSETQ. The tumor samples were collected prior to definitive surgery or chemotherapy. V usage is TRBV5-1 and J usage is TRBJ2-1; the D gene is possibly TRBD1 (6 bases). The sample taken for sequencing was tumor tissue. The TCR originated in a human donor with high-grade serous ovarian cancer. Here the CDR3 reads CASSTTGFHEQFF. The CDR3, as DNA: TGCGCCAGCAGCACAACAGGGTTCCATGAGCAGTTCTTC.